This TCR beta chain derives from a study of beta chain features in type 1 diabetes. Worth noting for this clone: As yet, its antigen is unknown.

Markers CD45RO/CCR7/CD25/CD127/CD95/CD27 served to sort CD4+ naive, central memory, regulatory and stem cell-like memory cells. The length of the CDR3 is 13 residues. Germline CDR1 and CDR2: SNHLY and FYNNEI. V gave up 7 bases and J gave up 5 bases, with 11 bases separating them. Sequenced material consisted of expressed TCRB transcripts (all of the isolated RNA was reverse transcribed). Only in-frame clones appear in the TCRdb table, and some are missing; sequencing was by immunoSEQ multiplex PCR. The sample lists fewer than 400,000 clones; about a tenth were seen once. Findings of the study overall: Moderate yet significant TCRB CDR3 shortening was seen in Type 1 diabetes patients in all four CD4+ subsets.

The sample was central memory CD4+ T cells from blood. This rearrangement joins TRBV2 to TRBJ1-4; tentative D call: TRBD1 (5 bases). The source of this sequence is a man younger than 45 with type 1 diabetes. The CDR3 nucleotides read TGTGCCAGCACCCCGACAGAGAATGAAAAACTGTTTTTT. As protein: CASTPTENEKLFF.